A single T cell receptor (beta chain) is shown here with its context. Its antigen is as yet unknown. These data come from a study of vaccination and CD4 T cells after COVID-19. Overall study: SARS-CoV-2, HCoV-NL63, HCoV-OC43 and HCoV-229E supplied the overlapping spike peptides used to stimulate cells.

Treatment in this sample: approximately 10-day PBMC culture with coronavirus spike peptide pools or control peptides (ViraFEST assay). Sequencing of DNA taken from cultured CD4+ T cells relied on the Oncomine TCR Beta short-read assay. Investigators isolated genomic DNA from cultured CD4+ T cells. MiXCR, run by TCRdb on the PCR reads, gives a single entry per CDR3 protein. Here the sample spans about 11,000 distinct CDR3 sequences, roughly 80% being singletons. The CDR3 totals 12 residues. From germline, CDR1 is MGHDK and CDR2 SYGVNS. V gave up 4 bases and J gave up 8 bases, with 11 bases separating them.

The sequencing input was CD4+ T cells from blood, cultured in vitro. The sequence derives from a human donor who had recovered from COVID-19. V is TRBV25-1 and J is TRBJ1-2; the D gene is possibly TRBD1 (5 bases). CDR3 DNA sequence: TGTGCCAGCAGTGGGGGCTTGGGAGGCTACACCTTC. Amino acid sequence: CASSGGLGGYTF.